A single sample gave rise to the 2 T cell receptor beta chains below, sequenced in a study of blood T cells in healthy people across ages. Then a second PCR, running roughly 7 to 11 cycles, was carried out with a sample-barcoded 5' primer and a J-beta primer mix. A single record per CDR3 protein comes from TCRdb applying MiXCR to the 5' RACE reads. The sample contains about a million distinct CDR3 sequences, 40% to 60% of which appear only once. The specimen was blood. These receptors were collected from a man in his thirties or forties in good health.

The chain carries TRBV12-3 or TRBV12-4 and TRBJ2-7; a weak D match, TRBD1 (6 bases). V lost 5 bases and J lost 3, with 20 bases in between. The CDR3 is 16 amino acids. The CDR3 DNA follows: TGTGCCAGCAGTCCTTTCGACAGGTTCGCGGGCTACGAGCAGTACTTC. Translation gives CASSPFDRFAGYEQYF.

The V and J genes are TRBV5-1 and TRBJ2-3; 10 bases line up with TRBD2. V shed 2 bases, J shed 5 bases, and the junction held 11 bases outside the gene matches. The CDR3 sequence is 17 residues long. Germline values: CDR1 SGHRS, CDR2 YFSETQ. CDR3 nucleotides: TGCGCCAGCAGCTTCGCTAGCGGGGGCCATGAGAAAGATACGCAGTATTTT. Translation gives CASSFASGGHEKDTQYF.